These 14 T cell receptor beta chains came from one sample sequenced in a study of T-cell reconstitution after alpha-beta-depleted transplantation in children (dated by TCRdb to 2016 to 2018). In light of the paper, this sample's treatment or condition label describes: allogeneic hematopoietic cell transplantation with graft depleted of TCRalphabeta T cells and CD19 B cells. Receptor libraries were prepared by PCR. The sequencer listed for this sample is Illumina HiSeq 2500. To normalize quantification of the TCRbeta repertoire, the TCR libraries were built with molecular barcoding that relied on unique molecular identifiers. The raw public reads went through TCRdb reprocessing: fastp at Q25, MiXCR clone calling, in-frame beta chains kept. Merged by CDR3 protein, the rows form single entries marked with the most common genes and DNA. The sample data list about a million distinct CDR3 sequences, and roughly 31% of these were observed just once. The ten most abundant clones make up roughly 30% of the sample.

The material sequenced was PBMCs, mostly from graft donor cells, taken 360 days after TCRalphabeta/CD19-depleted stem cell transplant. The receptors shown here come from a boy younger than two who had a stem cell transplant for SCID, so the T cells may come from the graft donor.

V usage is TRBV11-2 and J usage is TRBJ1-1; D remains ambiguous. Trimming stripped 5 bases from V and 8 bases from J, with 18 bases between. Germline V gene data show CDR1 as SGHAT and CDR2 as FQNNGV. The CDR3 has 14 amino acids. CDR3 region: CASSVTVAGTEAFF. Written as DNA, the CDR3 is TGTGCCAGCAGCGTGACGGTGGCCGGTACCGAAGCTTTCTTT.

The V and J genes are TRBV4-1 and TRBJ2-2; 8 bases align to TRBD1. Losses at the gene ends were 1 base for V and 2 bases for J; bases not matched to a gene: 3. Germline V CDR1 and CDR2: MGHRA, YSYEKL. The CDR3 covers 16 residues. The CDR3 sequence: CASSQGTGLNTGELFF. The CDR3 bases are TGCGCCAGCAGCCAAGGGACAGGGTTAAACACCGGGGAGCTGTTTTTT.

Only a few counts were recorded for this clonotype. The V call is TRBV30, the J call TRBJ2-2, with TRBD2 matching over 9 bases. After removal of 1 base from V and 6 bases from J, the junction contained 3 bases not matched to a gene. The CDR3 is made up of 14 amino acids. Germline assignment: CDR1 GTSNPN and CDR2 SVGIG (reference sequence). In DNA form, the CDR3 reads TGTGCCTGGAGTGGGGAGCGGGGGGCCGGGGAGCTGTTTTTT. Translated: CAWSGERGAGELFF.

V usage is TRBV20-1 and J usage is TRBJ2-5; TRBD2 matches at 12 bases. This CDR3 has 15 residues. Germline CDR1 is DFQATT and CDR2 is SNEGSKA (reference sequence). Unmatched junction bases numbered 4, after V lost 3 bases and J lost 2 bases. The CDR3 is CSASPGLAGQETQYF. CDR3 DNA: TGCAGTGCTAGCCCCGGACTAGCGGGGCAAGAGACCCAGTACTTC.

This chain joins TRBV4-3 and TRBJ2-3; D call uncertain. The length of the CDR3 is 18 residues. Trimming shortened V by 4 bases and J by 2 bases, and 22 bases separated the two germline ends. The germline V gene has CDR1 LGHNA and CDR2 YSLEER. This CDR3 is CASSPPTSEMSSTDTQYF. CDR3 nucleotide sequence: TGCGCCAGCAGCCCCCCCACCTCTGAAATGTCATCCACAGATACGCAGTATTTT.

This clonotype was detected a few times. This chain links TRBV20-1 with TRBJ2-7, with a weak D call TRBD2 (5 bases). Germline CDR1 DFQATT, CDR2 SNEGSKA (reference sequence). Trimming removed 5 bases at V and 4 bases at J, with 21 bases between. This CDR3 is 15 amino acids long. Here the CDR3 DNA reads TGCAGTGCTGGATGGGGAATGGACTCCACGTACGAGCAGTACTTC. Translated, it gives CSAGWGMDSTYEQYF.

The J gene is TRBJ2-1, the V gene TRBV6-1; no firm D call. This CDR3 is 14 amino acids long. Germline V gene lookup returns CDR1 MNHNS and CDR2 SASEGT. Trimming removed 5 bases at V and 7 bases at J, with 15 bases between. CDR3 coding DNA: TGTGCCAGCAGTAAGACGTTAGTTGTGAATGAGCAGTTCTTC. This encodes CASSKTLVVNEQFF.

The chain combines TRBV5-5 with TRBJ1-2; TRBD1 might be the D (6 bases). This CDR3 is built from 15 residues. Trimming took off 1 base at V and 4 bases at J, with 14 bases between the two ends. The germline V gene encodes CDR1 SGHKS and CDR2 YYEKEE (reference sequence). In DNA form, the CDR3 reads TGTGCCAGCAGCTTGAGTGGACAGTATTCCTATGGCTACACCTTC. Residues: CASSLSGQYSYGYTF. The full variable domain, completed using reference TRBV5-5 and TRBJ1-2, is DAGVTQSPTHLIKTRGQQVTLRCSPISGHKSVSWYQQVLGQGPQFIFQYYEKEERGRGNFPDRFSARQFPNYSSELNVNALLLGDSALYLCASSLSGQYSYGYTFGSGTRLTVV.

This clonotype was observed a few times. The chain employs TRBV5-1 and TRBJ2-1; possible D gene TRBD1, 6 bases. The CDR3 runs to 14 residues. Per the germline V gene, CDR1 is SGHRS and CDR2 is YFSETQ. V was cut by 0 bases and J by 6 bases, with 10 bases left in between. The CDR3 region is CASSLGGRGNEQFF. The CDR3 nucleotides read TGCGCCAGCAGCTTGGGGGGGCGAGGCAATGAGCAGTTCTTC.

This clonotype has more than one count but fewer than ten. This chain uses TRBV7-6 with TRBJ2-1, with TRBD2 matching 9 bases. CDR3 size: 11 residues. The V segment lost 6 bases and the J segment 14 bases; nucleotides outside the gene matches: 5. CDR1 is SGHVS and CDR2 is FNYEAQ in the germline V gene. CDR3 sequence: CASSLGTSKFF. CDR3 bases: TGTGCCAGCAGTTTGGGGACTAGCAAGTTCTTC.

The V gene is TRBV4-1, the J gene TRBJ2-7, with 8 bases aligning to TRBD1. The CDR3 contains 15 residues. The V segment lost 3 bases and the J segment 3 bases; nucleotides outside the gene matches: 7. In germline, CDR1 is MGHRA, CDR2 YSYEKL. CDR3 residues: CASSQPGTGNYEQYF. CDR3 bases: TGCGCCAGCAGCCAGCCCGGGACAGGAAACTACGAGCAGTACTTC.

This clonotype has more than one count but fewer than ten. The chain couples TRBV28 to TRBJ2-1; 9 nucleotides line up with TRBD1. The length of the CDR3 is 15 residues. Germline loops: CDR1 MDHEN, CDR2 SYDVKM. V lost 7 bases, J lost 3 bases, and 7 bases stayed unmatched. CDR3 sequence: CASTPGQGNYNEQFF. The CDR3, as DNA: TGTGCCAGCACCCCGGGACAGGGAAACTACAATGAGCAGTTCTTC.

This clonotype occurred a few times. The gene calls are TRBV18 and TRBJ2-7; unclear D gene. The CDR3 contains 16 residues. The V end lost 2 bases, the J end lost 0 bases, and 14 bases lay between the germline ends. Germline V lookup: CDR1 KGHSH, CDR2 LQKENI. CDR3 residues: CASSPFEVSRSYEQYF. CDR3 bases: TGTGCCAGCTCACCATTTGAGGTTAGCCGCTCCTACGAGCAGTACTTC.

The CDR3 DNA reads TGTGCCAGCAGTCCCCGACTAGCGGGGGGAGTTGCAGATACGCAGTATTTT. Its protein product is CASSPRLAGGVADTQYF. V and J are TRBV12-3 or TRBV12-4 and TRBJ2-3; the match to TRBD2 covers 13 bases. J gave up 4 bases and V 5 bases, and 9 bases lay outside the gene matches. The CDR3 is 17 residues long.